The rows below give T cell receptor beta chains drawn from one sample of a study of blood T cell repertoires in COVID-19. TCRdb's copy holds only in-frame clones and misses some; the assay was immunoSEQ multiplex PCR. Of about 300,000 clones listed, 80% to 90% were seen once; the top ten hold 9.4%. Sequencing input: peripheral blood. All receptors derive from a woman between 45 and 60 years old who had recovered from COVID-19. Each CDR3 is given with its conserved first and last residue. The D gene is left open where the match is weak. The size entry is marked missing in some rows and otherwise reads once, few, many or a size class.

v_gene	j_gene	d_gene	abundance	CDR3aa	CDR3nt
TRBV7-6	TRBJ2-7	.	.	CASSLFEGNEQYF	TGTGCCAGCAGCCTCTTTGAGGGAAATGAGCAGTACTTC
TRBV6-6	TRBJ2-2	TRBD1	.	CASRTGQGASGELFF	TGTGCCAGCAGGACGGGACAGGGGGCCTCCGGGGAGCTGTTTTTT
TRBV9	TRBJ2-1	TRBD2	.	CASSTRTSGRLRDEQFF	TGTGCCAGCAGCACCCGGACTAGCGGGAGGCTTAGGGATGAGCAGTTCTTC
TRBV2	TRBJ2-1	.	.	CASSGLRGDYNEQFF	TGTGCCAGCAGCGGCCTGCGGGGAGATTACAATGAGCAGTTCTTC
TRBV7-2	TRBJ1-1	.	.	CASSLVVGLTEAFF	TGTGCCAGCAGCTTAGTCGTGGGGCTCACTGAAGCTTTCTTT
TRBV29-1	TRBJ2-3	.	.	CSVAGAGADTQYF	TGCAGCGTTGCAGGGGCAGGGGCAGATACGCAGTATTTT
TRBV27	TRBJ1-5	.	.	CASSLPGGNQPQHF	TGTGCCAGCAGTTTACCAGGGGGCAATCAGCCCCAGCATTTT
TRBV7-2	TRBJ1-2	TRBD1	.	CASSLGDREVYGYTF	TGTGCCAGCAGCTTAGGGGACAGGGAGGTATATGGCTACACCTTC
TRBV30	TRBJ2-5	TRBD2	.	CAWSPPGLAGTQYF	TGTGCCTGGAGTCCCCCCGGACTAGCAGGGACCCAGTACTTC
TRBV24-1	TRBJ2-7	.	few	CATSDSSSLGEQYF	TGTGCCACCAGTGATTCTAGCTCCCTGGGCGAGCAGTACTTC
TRBV9	TRBJ2-5	TRBD1	.	CASSVAGGGLRETQYF	TGTGCCAGCAGCGTAGCAGGGGGCGGGTTGAGGGAGACCCAGTACTTC
TRBV7-6	TRBJ1-1	TRBD1	.	CASSPAGTGLRSRENTEAFF	TGTGCCAGCAGCCCAGCCGGGACAGGGTTAAGGAGTCGGGAGAACACTGAAGCTTTCTTT
TRBV6-5	TRBJ1-2	TRBD1	.	CASSYSQGVRGYTF	TGTGCCAGCAGTTACTCACAGGGGGTGAGGGGCTACACCTTC
TRBV28	TRBJ2-1	.	few	CASTRTGKSYNEQFF	TGTGCCAGCACTAGAACAGGGAAAAGCTACAATGAGCAGTTCTTC
TRBV18	TRBJ1-2	TRBD1	.	CASSPPGQGRGYTF	TGTGCCAGCTCACCTCCGGGACAGGGCCGCGGCTACACCTTC
TRBV7-9	TRBJ1-1	.	.	CASSLGIGDGTEAFF	TGTGCCAGCAGCTTAGGAATCGGGGATGGGACTGAAGCTTTCTTT
TRBV3-1/TRBV3-2	TRBJ2-7	TRBD2	.	CASSQVLLAGGGQYF	TGTGCCAGCAGCCAAGTTCTACTAGCGGGAGGCGGGCAGTACTTC
TRBV6-1	TRBJ1-2	TRBD1	.	CASSEQGAGYTF	TGTGCCAGCAGTGAGCAGGGGGCCGGCTACACCTTC
TRBV30	TRBJ2-1	TRBD2	.	CAWSPPGGGRNEQFF	TGTGCCTGGAGCCCCCCCGGGGGGGGACGGAATGAGCAGTTCTTC
TRBV23-1	TRBJ2-3	TRBD2	few	CAGLAVHTDTQYF	TGCGCCGGACTAGCGGTCCACACAGATACGCAGTATTTT
TRBV16	TRBJ2-6	.	.	CASSQSGGPGANVLTF	TGTGCCAGCAGCCAATCCGGGGGGCCCGGGGCCAACGTCCTGACTTTC
TRBV14	TRBJ1-2	TRBD1	.	CASSRQQGARPKGYTF	TGTGCCAGCAGCCGTCAACAGGGGGCTCGTCCTAAGGGCTACACCTTC
TRBV3-1/TRBV3-2	TRBJ1-1	.	once	CASSQFGGENTEAFF	TGTGCCAGCAGCCAATTCGGAGGAGAGAACACTGAAGCTTTCTTT
TRBV14	TRBJ2-7	TRBD2	medium-sized	CASKVTSAYEQYF	TGTGCCAGCAAAGTGACTAGCGCCTACGAGCAGTACTTC
TRBV6-6	TRBJ1-5	TRBD1	.	CAIGNPDRGKDQPQHF	TGTGCCATCGGTAACCCGGACAGGGGTAAGGATCAGCCCCAGCATTTT
TRBV5-1	TRBJ1-4	TRBD1	.	CASSLNRQGNEKLFF	TGCGCCAGCAGCTTGAATCGACAGGGAAATGAAAAACTGTTTTTT
TRBV7-8	TRBJ1-2	.	.	CASSSGPAGAFFYGYTF	TGTGCCAGCAGCTCCGGGCCGGCGGGGGCCTTCTTTTATGGCTACACCTTC
TRBV28	TRBJ1-2	.	.	CASRGMKGYTF	TGTGCCAGCCGAGGGATGAAGGGCTACACCTTC
TRBV3-1/TRBV3-2	TRBJ1-1	TRBD1	.	CASSQRPGQETEAFF	TGTGCCAGCAGCCAGCGACCGGGACAGGAGACTGAAGCTTTCTTT
TRBV4-2	TRBJ1-6	.	.	CASSPGHLSSYNSPLHF	TGTGCCAGCAGCCCGGGACATCTGAGCTCCTATAATTCACCCCTCCACTTT
TRBV4-1	TRBJ1-5	TRBD1	.	CASSQGLRDRGTQPQHF	TGCGCCAGCAGCCAAGGTCTGCGGGACAGGGGAACCCAGCCCCAGCATTTT
TRBV28	TRBJ2-7	TRBD2	.	CASSFPGTSGRAGSYEQYF	TGTGCCAGCAGTTTTCCCGGGACTAGCGGAAGAGCAGGTTCCTACGAGCAGTACTTC
TRBV13	TRBJ2-7	.	.	CASSLNMAGGGATYEQYF	TGTGCCAGCAGCTTAAATATGGCGGGCGGAGGAGCCACCTACGAGCAGTACTTC
TRBV6-1	TRBJ2-2	.	.	CASSEKSANTGELFF	TGTGCCAGCAGTGAAAAAAGCGCGAACACCGGGGAGCTGTTTTTT